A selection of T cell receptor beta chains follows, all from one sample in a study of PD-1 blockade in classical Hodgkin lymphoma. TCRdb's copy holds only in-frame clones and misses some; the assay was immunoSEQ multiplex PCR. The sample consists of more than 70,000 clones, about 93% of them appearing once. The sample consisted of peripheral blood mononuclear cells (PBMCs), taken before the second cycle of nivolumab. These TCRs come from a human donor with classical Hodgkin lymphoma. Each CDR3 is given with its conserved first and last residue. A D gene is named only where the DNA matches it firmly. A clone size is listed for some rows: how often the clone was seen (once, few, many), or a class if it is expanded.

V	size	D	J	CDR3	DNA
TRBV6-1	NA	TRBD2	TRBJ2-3	CASSALPRAGRHTDTQYF	TGTGCCAGCAGTGCCCTCCCAAGAGCGGGACGACACACAGATACGCAGTATTTT
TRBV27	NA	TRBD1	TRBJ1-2	CASSPRDRDYGYTF	TGTGCCAGCAGTCCCCGGGACAGGGACTATGGCTACACCTTC
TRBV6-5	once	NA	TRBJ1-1	CASSLDWMNTEAFF	TGTGCCAGCAGTTTGGACTGGATGAACACTGAAGCTTTCTTT
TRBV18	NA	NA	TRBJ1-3	CASSPLGRSSGNTIYF	TGTGCCAGCTCACCGCTGGGGCGAAGCTCTGGAAACACCATATATTTT
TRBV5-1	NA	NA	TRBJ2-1	CASTVGSPNSDEQFF	TGCGCCAGTACTGTTGGGTCTCCAAATAGCGATGAGCAGTTCTTC
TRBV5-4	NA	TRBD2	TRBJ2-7	CASSLGLSGTDYEQYF	TGTGCCAGCAGCTTGGGACTGAGCGGGACGGATTACGAGCAGTACTTC
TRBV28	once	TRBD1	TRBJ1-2	CASSSPGTGGLPNYGYTF	TGTGCCAGCAGTTCACCCGGGACAGGGGGACTTCCCAACTATGGCTACACCTTC
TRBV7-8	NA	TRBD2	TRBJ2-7	CASSLEASGSRHEQYF	TGTGCCAGCAGCTTAGAGGCTAGCGGGAGTAGACACGAGCAGTACTTC
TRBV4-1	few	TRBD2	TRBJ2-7	CASSQAPGAGEAEQYF	TGCGCCAGCAGCCAAGCCCCTGGGGCGGGAGAGGCCGAGCAGTACTTC
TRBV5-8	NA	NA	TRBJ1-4	CASSSGFASNEKLFF	TGTGCCAGCAGCTCCGGGTTTGCCTCTAATGAAAAACTGTTTTTT
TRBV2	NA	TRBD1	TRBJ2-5	CASVWRTGAETQYF	TGTGCCAGCGTCTGGAGAACAGGGGCAGAGACCCAGTACTTC
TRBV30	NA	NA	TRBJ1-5	CAWLPPGGPGNQPQHF	TGTGCCTGGCTTCCCCCGGGGGGGCCGGGGAATCAGCCCCAGCATTTT
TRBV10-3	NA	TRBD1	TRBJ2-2	CAIGKGQGGTGELFF	TGTGCCATCGGGAAAGGACAGGGAGGCACCGGGGAGCTGTTTTTT
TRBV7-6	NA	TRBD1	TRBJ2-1	CASSLGFTGGDEQFF	TGTGCCAGCAGCTTAGGTTTCACAGGGGGCGATGAGCAGTTCTTC
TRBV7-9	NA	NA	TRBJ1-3	CASSSKQGSGNTIYF	TGTGCCAGCAGCTCGAAACAGGGTTCCGGAAACACCATATATTTT
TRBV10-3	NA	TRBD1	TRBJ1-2	CAIGTGVGYTF	TGTGCCATAGGGACAGGGGTCGGCTACACCTTC
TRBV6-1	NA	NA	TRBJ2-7	CASIRSRYEQYF	TGTGCCAGCATCAGGTCACGGTACGAGCAGTACTTC
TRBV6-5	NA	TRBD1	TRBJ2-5	CASSYGIVQGAETQYF	TGTGCCAGCAGTTACGGTATTGTCCAGGGGGCTGAGACCCAGTACTTC
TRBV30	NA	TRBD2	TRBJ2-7	CAWSVTSGVYEQYF	TGTGCCTGGAGTGTAACTAGCGGAGTCTACGAGCAGTACTTC
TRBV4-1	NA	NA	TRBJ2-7	CASSQLPGPGHEQYF	TGCGCCAGCAGCCAACTCCCGGGACCTGGGCACGAGCAGTACTTC
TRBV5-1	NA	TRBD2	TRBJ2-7	CASSVLAASSYEQYF	TGCGCCAGCAGCGTACTAGCGGCTAGCTCCTACGAGCAGTACTTC
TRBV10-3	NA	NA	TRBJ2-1	CAINRDSYNEQFF	TGTGCCATAAACAGGGACTCCTACAATGAGCAGTTCTTC
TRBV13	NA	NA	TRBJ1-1	CASSPSPYMNTEAFF	TGTGCCAGCAGCCCGTCGCCTTACATGAACACTGAAGCTTTCTTT